This TCR beta chain is drawn from a study of CD8 T cells in Susac syndrome. CDR3 length: 17 amino acids. V shed 8 bases and J shed 0 bases, with 17 bases lying between them. Germline V CDR1 and CDR2: MNHEY, SVGAGI. RNA was extracted with the RNeasy kit, and a quantity of roughly 0.45 to 1 ug was reverse transcribed using random hexamers. Each CDR3 protein is one row after TCRdb ran MiXCR on the immunoSEQ multiplex PCR reads. This sample has 150,000 or so distinct CDR3 sequences; 95% to 96% occur once, and the top ten carry 0.1% to 0.15%. This clonotype was picked up one time. The sequenced material came from CD4+ T cells from PBMCs. The chain recombines TRBV6-5 with TRBJ2-6; D possibly matches TRBD1 or TRBD2 (5 bases each). The origin of this receptor is a human donor with Susac syndrome. The CDR3 DNA reads TGTGCCAGCGTTGGGTGGGACGACTTCTCTGGGGCCAACGTCCTGACTTTC. Amino acid sequence: CASVGWDDFSGANVLTF.